This T cell receptor (beta chain) was sequenced in a study of control samples from healthy donors and cancer patients. Sequenced by immunoSEQ multiplex PCR; TCRdb stores in-frame clones only, minus some. The sample holds over 100,000 clones, around 88% seen once. The CDR3 is 14 residues long. Trimming removed 1 base at V and 6 bases at J, with 12 bases between. Germline assignment: CDR1 MNHEY and CDR2 SVGEGT. This receptor was identified in a woman between 45 and 65 years old in good health. Sequencing was carried out using blood. The rearrangement links TRBV6-2 or TRBV6-3 to TRBJ2-5, with a weak D call TRBD1 (6 bases). The CDR3 DNA reads as TGTGCCAGCAGTTACTGGGCAGGGGAACAGACCCAGTACTTC. This encodes CASSYWAGEQTQYF.